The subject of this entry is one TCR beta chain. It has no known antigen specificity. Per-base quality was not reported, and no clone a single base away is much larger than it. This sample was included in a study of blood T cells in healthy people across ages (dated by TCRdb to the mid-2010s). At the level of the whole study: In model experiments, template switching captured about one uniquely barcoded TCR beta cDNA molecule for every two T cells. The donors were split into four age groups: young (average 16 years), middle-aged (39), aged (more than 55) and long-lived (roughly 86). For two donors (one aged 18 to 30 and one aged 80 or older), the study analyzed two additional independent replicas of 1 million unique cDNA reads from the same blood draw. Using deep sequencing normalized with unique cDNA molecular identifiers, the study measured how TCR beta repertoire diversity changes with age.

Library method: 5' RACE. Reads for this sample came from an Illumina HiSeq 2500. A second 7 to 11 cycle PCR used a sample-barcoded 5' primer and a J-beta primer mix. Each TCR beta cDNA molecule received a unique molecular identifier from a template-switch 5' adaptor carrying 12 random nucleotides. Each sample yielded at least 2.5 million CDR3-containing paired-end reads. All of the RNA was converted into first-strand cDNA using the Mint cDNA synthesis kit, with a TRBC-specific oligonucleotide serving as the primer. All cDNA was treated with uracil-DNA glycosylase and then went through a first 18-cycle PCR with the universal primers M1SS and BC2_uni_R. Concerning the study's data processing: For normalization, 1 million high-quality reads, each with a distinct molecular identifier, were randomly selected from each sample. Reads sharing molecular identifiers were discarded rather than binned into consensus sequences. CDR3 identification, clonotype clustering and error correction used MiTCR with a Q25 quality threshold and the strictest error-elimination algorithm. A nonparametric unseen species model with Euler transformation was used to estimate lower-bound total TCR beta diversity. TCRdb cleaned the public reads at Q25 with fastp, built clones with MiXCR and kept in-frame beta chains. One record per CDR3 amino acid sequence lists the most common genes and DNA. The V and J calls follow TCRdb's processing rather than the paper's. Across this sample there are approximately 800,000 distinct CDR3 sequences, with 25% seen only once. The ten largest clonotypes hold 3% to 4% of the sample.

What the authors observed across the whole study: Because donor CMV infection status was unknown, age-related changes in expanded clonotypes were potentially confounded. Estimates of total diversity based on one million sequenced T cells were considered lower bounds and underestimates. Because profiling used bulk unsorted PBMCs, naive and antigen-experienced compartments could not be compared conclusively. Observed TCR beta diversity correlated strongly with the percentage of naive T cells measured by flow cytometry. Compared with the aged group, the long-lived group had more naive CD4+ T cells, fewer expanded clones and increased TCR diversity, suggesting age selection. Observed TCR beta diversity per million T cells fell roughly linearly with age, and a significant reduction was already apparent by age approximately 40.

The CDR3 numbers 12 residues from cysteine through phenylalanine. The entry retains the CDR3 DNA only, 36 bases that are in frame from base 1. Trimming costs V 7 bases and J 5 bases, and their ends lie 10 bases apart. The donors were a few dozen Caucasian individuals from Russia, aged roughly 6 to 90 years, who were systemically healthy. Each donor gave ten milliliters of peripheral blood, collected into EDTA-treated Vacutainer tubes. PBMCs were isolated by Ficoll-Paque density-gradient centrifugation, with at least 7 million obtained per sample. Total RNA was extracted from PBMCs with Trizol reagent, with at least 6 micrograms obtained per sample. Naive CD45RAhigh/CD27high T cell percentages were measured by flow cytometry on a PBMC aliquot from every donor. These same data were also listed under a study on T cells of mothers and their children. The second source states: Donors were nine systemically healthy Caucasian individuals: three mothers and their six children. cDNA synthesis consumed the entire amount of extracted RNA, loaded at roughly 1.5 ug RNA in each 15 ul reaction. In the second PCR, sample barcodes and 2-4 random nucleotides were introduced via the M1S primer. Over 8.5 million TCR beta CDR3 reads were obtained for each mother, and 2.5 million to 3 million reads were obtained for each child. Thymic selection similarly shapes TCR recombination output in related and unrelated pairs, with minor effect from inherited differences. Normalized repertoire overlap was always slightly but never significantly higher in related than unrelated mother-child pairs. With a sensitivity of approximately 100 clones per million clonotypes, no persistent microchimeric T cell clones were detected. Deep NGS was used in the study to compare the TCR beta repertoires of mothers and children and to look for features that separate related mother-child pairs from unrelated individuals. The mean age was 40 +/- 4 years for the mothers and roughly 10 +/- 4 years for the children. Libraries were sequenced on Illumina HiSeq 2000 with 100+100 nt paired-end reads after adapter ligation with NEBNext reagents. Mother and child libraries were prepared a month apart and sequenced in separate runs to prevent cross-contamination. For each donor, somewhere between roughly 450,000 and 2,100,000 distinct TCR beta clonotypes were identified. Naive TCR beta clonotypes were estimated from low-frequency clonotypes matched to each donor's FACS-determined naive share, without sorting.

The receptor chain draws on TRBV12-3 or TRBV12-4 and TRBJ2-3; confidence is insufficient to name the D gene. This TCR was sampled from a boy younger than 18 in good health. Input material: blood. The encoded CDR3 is CASTHQRDTQYF. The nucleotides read TGTGCCAGCACACACCAAAGAGATACGCAGTATTTT.